The 18 T cell receptor beta chains below all came from one sample that was sequenced in a study of T cell responses to AZD1222 COVID-19 vaccine. The protocol was immunoSEQ multiplex PCR, while the TCRdb copy is restricted to in-frame clones and leaves out a portion. The table records about 120,000 clones, approximately 88% of them present only once. The sample was peripheral blood, taken on day 0 of MenACWY control vaccination. The receptors stem from an adult in good health.

The CDR3 protein is CAWSVQGLARAGRTQYF. The CDR3 nucleotides are TGTGCCTGGAGTGTACAGGGGTTGGCGCGCGCGGGGAGGACGCAGTATTTT. V usage is TRBV30 and J usage is TRBJ2-3; TRBD1 is a possible D gene (7 bases). This CDR3 is built from 17 residues. Germline loops: CDR1 GTSNPN, CDR2 SVGIG (reference sequence). The V end lost 0 bases, the J end lost 9 bases, and 25 bases lay between the germline ends.

V gene TRBV19 combines with J gene TRBJ2-1; D is uncertain. Germline V gene data show CDR1 as LNHDA and CDR2 as SQIVND (reference sequence). The length of the CDR3 is 16 residues. V lost 1 base to trimming and J lost 0 bases, with 10 bases between them. The CDR3 nucleotides read TGTGCCAGTAGTATAGTTCGCGTGAGCTCCTACAATGAGCAGTTCTTC. Translating gives CASSIVRVSSYNEQFF.

The chain recombines TRBV5-6 with TRBJ2-7, with 8 bases fitting TRBD2. This CDR3 contains 14 residues. CDR1 and CDR2 (germline): SGHDT, YYEEEE. V was pared by 0 bases and J by 7 bases, with 6 bases of the junction left unmatched. CDR3 region: CASSLGGTRWEQYF. The CDR3, as DNA: TGTGCCAGCAGCTTGGGGGGGACTAGGTGGGAGCAGTACTTC.

The chain uses TRBV6-5 and TRBJ1-2, with D perhaps TRBD1 (6 bases). The CDR3 consists of 13 residues. Per germline, CDR1 MNHEY and CDR2 SVGAGI. Between the trimmed V and J ends, which lost 8 bases and 4 bases, there was a span of 14 bases. The CDR3, as DNA: TGTGCCAGCTCCGGGCAGGGGATCTATGGCTACACCTTC. This codes for CASSGQGIYGYTF.

V is TRBV28 and J is TRBJ1-1; possible D gene TRBD1, 6 bases. Germline V gene data show CDR1 as MDHEN and CDR2 as SYDVKM. The CDR3 length is 15 residues. Trimming took off 3 bases at V and 0 bases at J, with 11 bases between the two ends. The CDR3 sequence: CASSFAGAMNTEAFF. CDR3 in DNA: TGTGCCAGCAGTTTCGCAGGGGCGATGAACACTGAAGCTTTCTTT.

The V call is TRBV11-2, the J call TRBJ2-2; D ambiguous. The CDR3 sequence is 13 residues long. Looked up from germline, CDR1 is SGHAT and CDR2 is FQNNGV. V lost 4 bases and J lost 6, with 9 bases in between. CDR3 loop: CASSYDRPGELFF. CDR3 coding DNA: TGTGCCAGCAGCTATGATCGGCCCGGGGAGCTGTTTTTT.

This clone was seen only a few times. The chain links TRBV4-1 to TRBJ1-5; D is uncertain. V was cut by 1 base and J by 1 base, with 5 bases left in between. Germline V CDR1 and CDR2: MGHRA, YSYEKL. The CDR3 length is 14 residues. The CDR3 sequence: CASSQGVSNQPQHF. CDR3 nucleotide sequence: TGCGCCAGCAGCCAAGGAGTCAGCAATCAGCCCCAGCATTTT.

This sequence joins TRBV3-1 (or the pseudogene TRBV3-2) and TRBJ2-5; 12 bases fit TRBD2. This CDR3 is 13 amino acids long. J gave up 9 bases and V 9 bases, and 8 bases lay outside the gene matches. CDR1 and CDR2 (germline): LGHDT, YNNKEL (reference sequence). The CDR3 DNA follows: TGTGCCAGTCGGACTAGCGGGGAAGCGGCCCAGTACTTC. This encodes CASRTSGEAAQYF.

This chain links TRBV28 with TRBJ1-2; 10 bases are a match to TRBD1. J was trimmed by 4 bases and V by 5 bases; bases with no gene match: 4. Per germline, CDR1 MDHEN and CDR2 SYDVKM. The CDR3 consists of 14 residues. CDR3 DNA sequence: TGTGCCAGCAGTCCGGGACAGGGGTTCTATGGCTACACCTTC. Amino acid sequence: CASSPGQGFYGYTF.

J is TRBJ1-5 and V is TRBV19, with a tentative D call TRBD1 (6 bases). Trimming shortened V by 0 bases and J by 4 bases, and 16 bases separated the two germline ends. The germline V gene encodes CDR1 LNHDA and CDR2 SQIVND (reference sequence). This CDR3 contains 17 residues. The chain's CDR3 is CASSIETRGLRNQPQHF. The DNA for the CDR3 is TGTGCCAGTAGTATAGAAACCAGGGGATTGAGGAATCAGCCCCAGCATTTT.

The chain joins TRBV9 to TRBJ2-5; D possibly uses TRBD1 or TRBD2 (5 bases each). The CDR3 spans 17 residues. Per the germline V gene, CDR1 is SGDLS and CDR2 is YYNGEE. With 5 bases removed from V and 0 bases from J, the gap between germline ends came to 20 bases. CDR3: CASSGRDGDLYQETQYF. The CDR3 coding sequence is TGTGCCAGCAGTGGACGGGACGGAGACCTGTACCAAGAGACCCAGTACTTC.

The chain has TRBV6-6 and TRBJ1-3; 9 bases are shared with TRBD1. After removal of 6 bases from V and 5 bases from J, the junction contained 5 bases not matched to a gene. Germline assignment: CDR1 MNHNY and CDR2 SVGAGI (reference sequence). This CDR3 region has 14 residues. CDR3 protein: CASSWDRARNTIYF. The CDR3 DNA reads as TGTGCCAGCAGCTGGGACAGGGCGAGAAACACCATATATTTT.

The chain has TRBV4-1 and TRBJ2-1, with D possibly being TRBD2 (5 bases). The CDR3 is 16 amino acids. Per the germline V gene, CDR1 is MGHRA and CDR2 is YSYEKL. V lost 2 bases and J lost 0, with 11 bases in between. In DNA, the CDR3 is TGCGCCAGCAGCCAAAGGCCAGCGGCCTCCTACAATGAGCAGTTCTTC. Translation gives CASSQRPAASYNEQFF.

The chain is built from TRBV6-5 and TRBJ2-7, with 8 bases that match TRBD2. Per germline, CDR1 MNHEY and CDR2 SVGAGI. V shed 2 bases, J shed 5 bases, and the junction held 5 bases outside the gene matches. This CDR3 is 14 amino acids long. In nucleotides, the CDR3 is TGTGCCAGCAGTTACCGGCGGGGGGCCCACGAGCAGTACTTC. This gives the protein CASSYRRGAHEQYF.

This clone was counted once. J is TRBJ2-1 and V is TRBV7-3, with 7 bases aligning to TRBD2. Germline lookup yields CDR1 SGHTA and CDR2 FQGTGA. CDR3 length: 14 amino acids. The V segment lost 3 bases and the J segment 6 bases; nucleotides outside the gene matches: 5. CDR3 in DNA: TGTGCCAGCAGCTTGGTGGGAGGGAGCAATGAGCAGTTCTTC. Residues: CASSLVGGSNEQFF.

This clone occurred once. The rearrangement uses TRBV4-1 and TRBJ1-1; no firm D call. The CDR3 runs 13 residues. CDR1 and CDR2 (germline): MGHRA, YSYEKL. Deletions cut 0 bases from V and 6 bases from J, with 8 bases between. CDR3 DNA: TGCGCCAGCAGCCAAGATCGCCCCGCTGAAGCTTTCTTT. Its translation is CASSQDRPAEAFF.

This rearrangement joins TRBV5-1 to TRBJ2-2, with D perhaps TRBD2 (6 bases). The CDR3 is 15 residues long. Germline V CDR1 and CDR2: SGHRS, YFSETQ. Trimming pared 2 bases from V and 7 bases from J, leaving 15 bases between. The CDR3 DNA reads as TGCGCCAGCAGCTTCCTAGCTGGGCGGGGCGGGGAGCTGTTTTTT. It encodes CASSFLAGRGGELFF.

The chain links TRBV11-2 to TRBJ2-7, with D tentatively TRBD1 (5 bases). The CDR3 is 16 amino acids. V was shortened by 1 base and J by 0 bases, with 13 bases between the two germline ends. Germline values: CDR1 SGHAT, CDR2 FQNNGV. In nucleotides, the CDR3 is TGTGCCAGCAGCTTAGTTAGGGGCAGAAACTCCTACGAGCAGTACTTC. Translated, it gives CASSLVRGRNSYEQYF.